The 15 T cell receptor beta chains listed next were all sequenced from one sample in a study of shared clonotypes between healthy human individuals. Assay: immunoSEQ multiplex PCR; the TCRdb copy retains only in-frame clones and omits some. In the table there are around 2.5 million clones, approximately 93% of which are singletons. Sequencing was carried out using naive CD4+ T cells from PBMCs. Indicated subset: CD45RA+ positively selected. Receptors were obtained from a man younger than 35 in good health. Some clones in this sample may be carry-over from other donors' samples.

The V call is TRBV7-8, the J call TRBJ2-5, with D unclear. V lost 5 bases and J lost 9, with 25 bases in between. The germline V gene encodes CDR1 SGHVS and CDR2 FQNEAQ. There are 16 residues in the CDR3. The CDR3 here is CASSEPRSSPLKAQYF. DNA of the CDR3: TGTGCCAGCAGCGAACCTCGGTCTTCTCCCTTGAAGGCCCAGTACTTC.

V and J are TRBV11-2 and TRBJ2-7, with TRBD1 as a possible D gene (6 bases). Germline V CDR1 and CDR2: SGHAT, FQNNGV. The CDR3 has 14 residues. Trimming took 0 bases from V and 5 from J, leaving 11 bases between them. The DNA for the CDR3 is TGTGCCAGCAGCTTAGATAGGACAGTCCACGAGCAGTACTTC. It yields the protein CASSLDRTVHEQYF.

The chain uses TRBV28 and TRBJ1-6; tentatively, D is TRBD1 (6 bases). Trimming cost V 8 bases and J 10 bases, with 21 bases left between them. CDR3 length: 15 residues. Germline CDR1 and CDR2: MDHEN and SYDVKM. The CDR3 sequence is CASEFSGRGGSPLHF. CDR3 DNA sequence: TGTGCCAGCGAGTTTAGCGGCAGGGGAGGCTCACCCCTCCACTTT.

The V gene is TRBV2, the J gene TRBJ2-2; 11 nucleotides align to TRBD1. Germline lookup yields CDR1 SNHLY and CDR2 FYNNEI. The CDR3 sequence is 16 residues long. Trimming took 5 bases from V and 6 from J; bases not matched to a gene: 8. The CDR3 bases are TGTGCCAGCAGTCGAGCCGGACAGGGGGCGTCCGGGGAGCTGTTTTTT. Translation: CASSRAGQGASGELFF.

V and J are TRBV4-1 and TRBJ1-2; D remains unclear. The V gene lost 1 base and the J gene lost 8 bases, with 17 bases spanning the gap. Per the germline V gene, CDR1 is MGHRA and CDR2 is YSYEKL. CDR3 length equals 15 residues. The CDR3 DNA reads TGCGCCAGCAGCCAAGTGGGTGGTATAGGAGAGGGCTACACCTTC. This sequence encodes CASSQVGGIGEGYTF.

CDR3 sequence reads: CASSLGQGGQSYEQYF. The CDR3 DNA follows: TGTGCCAGCAGCTTGGGGCAGGGGGGGCAAAGCTACGAGCAGTACTTC. The chain joins TRBV11-2 to TRBJ2-7, with D tentatively TRBD1 or TRBD2 (7 bases each). From germline, CDR1 is SGHAT and CDR2 FQNNGV. CDR3 length: 16 amino acids. V lost 3 bases and J 3 bases, leaving 18 bases between the germline ends. Drawing the rest from reference TRBV11-2 and TRBJ2-7, the complete variable domain is EAGVAQSPRYKIIEKRQSVAFWCNPISGHATLYWYQQILGQGPKLLIQFQNNGVVDDSQLPKDRFSAERLKGVDSTLKIQPAKLEDSAVYLCASSLGQGGQSYEQYFGPGTRLTVT.

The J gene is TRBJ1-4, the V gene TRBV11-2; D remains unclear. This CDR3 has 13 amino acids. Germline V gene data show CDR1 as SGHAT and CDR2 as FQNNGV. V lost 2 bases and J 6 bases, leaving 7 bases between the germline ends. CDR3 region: CASSLSPHEKLFF. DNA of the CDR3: TGTGCCAGCAGCTTATCCCCTCATGAAAAACTGTTTTTT.

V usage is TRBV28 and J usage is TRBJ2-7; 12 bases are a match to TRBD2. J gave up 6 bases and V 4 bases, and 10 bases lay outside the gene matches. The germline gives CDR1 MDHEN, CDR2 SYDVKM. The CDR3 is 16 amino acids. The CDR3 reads CASSSGASGRVGEQYF. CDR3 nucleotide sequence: TGTGCCAGCAGTTCGGGTGCTAGCGGGAGGGTGGGCGAGCAGTACTTC.

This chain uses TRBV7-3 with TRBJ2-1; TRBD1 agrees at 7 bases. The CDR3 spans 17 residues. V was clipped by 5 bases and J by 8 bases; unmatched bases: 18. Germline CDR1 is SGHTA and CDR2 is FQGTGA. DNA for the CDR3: TGTGCCAGCAGCGAGTCCAAACGGGACAGCCATACTCATGAGCAGTTCTTC. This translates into CASSESKRDSHTHEQFF.

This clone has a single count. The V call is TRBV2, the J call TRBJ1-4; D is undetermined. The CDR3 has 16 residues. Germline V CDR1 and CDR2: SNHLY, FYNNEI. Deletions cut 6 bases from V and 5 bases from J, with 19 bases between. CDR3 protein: CASSTGFGLQNEKLFF. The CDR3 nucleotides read TGTGCCAGCAGCACCGGTTTTGGGCTTCAGAATGAAAAACTGTTTTTT.

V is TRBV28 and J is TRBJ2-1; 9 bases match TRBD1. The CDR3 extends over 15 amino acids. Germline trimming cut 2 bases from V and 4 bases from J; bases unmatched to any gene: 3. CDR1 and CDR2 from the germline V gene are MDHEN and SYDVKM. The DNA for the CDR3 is TGTGCCAGCAGTTTAATACAGGGGGCGTACAATGAGCAGTTCTTC. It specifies CASSLIQGAYNEQFF. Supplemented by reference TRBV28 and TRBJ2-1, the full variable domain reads DVKVTQSSRYLVKRTGEKVFLECVQDMDHENMFWYRQDPGLGLRLIYFSYDVKMKEKGDIPEGYSVSREKKERFSLILESASTNQTSMYLCASSLIQGAYNEQFFGPGTRLTVL.

The CDR3, as DNA: TGTGCCAGCAGCCCAGACAGGGGTAGGAACTATGGCTACACCTTC. Translated: CASSPDRGRNYGYTF. The genes are TRBV7-2 and TRBJ1-2, with 8 bases lining up with TRBD1. Germline-derived CDR1 and CDR2 are SGHTA and FQGNSA. The CDR3 extends over 15 amino acids. Germline trimming cut 5 bases from V and 2 bases from J; bases unmatched to any gene: 7.

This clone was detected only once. CDR3 bases: TGTGCCAGCAGCACAAAAAGGACCACTACGAATGAGCAGTTCTTC. Protein product: CASSTKRTTTNEQFF. The J gene is TRBJ2-1, the V gene TRBV6-5; no definite D call. V was shortened by 6 bases and J by 7 bases, with 19 bases between the two germline ends. The CDR3 contains 15 residues. Germline CDR1 and CDR2: MNHEY and SVGAGI.

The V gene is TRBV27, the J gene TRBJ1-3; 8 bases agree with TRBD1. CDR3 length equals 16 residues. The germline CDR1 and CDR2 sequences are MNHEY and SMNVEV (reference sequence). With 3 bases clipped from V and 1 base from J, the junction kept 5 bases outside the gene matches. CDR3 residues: CASSFSRQGSGNTIYF. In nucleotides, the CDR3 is TGTGCCAGCAGTTTTAGTAGACAGGGGTCTGGAAACACCATATATTTT.

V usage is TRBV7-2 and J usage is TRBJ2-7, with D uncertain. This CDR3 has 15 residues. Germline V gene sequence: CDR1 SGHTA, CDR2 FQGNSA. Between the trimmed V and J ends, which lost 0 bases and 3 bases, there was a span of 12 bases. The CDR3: CASSLALVGFYEQYF. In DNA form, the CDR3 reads TGTGCCAGCAGCTTAGCGCTCGTGGGGTTCTACGAGCAGTACTTC.